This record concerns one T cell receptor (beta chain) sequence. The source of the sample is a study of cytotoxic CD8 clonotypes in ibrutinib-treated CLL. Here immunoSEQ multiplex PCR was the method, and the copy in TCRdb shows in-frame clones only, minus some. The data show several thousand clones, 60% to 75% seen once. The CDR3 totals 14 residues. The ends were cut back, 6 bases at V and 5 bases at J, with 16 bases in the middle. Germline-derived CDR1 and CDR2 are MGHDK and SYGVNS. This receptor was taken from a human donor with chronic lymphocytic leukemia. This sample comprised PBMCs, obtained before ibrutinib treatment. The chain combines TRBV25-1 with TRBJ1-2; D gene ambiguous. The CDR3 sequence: CASRPDVGFYGYTF. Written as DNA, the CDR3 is TGTGCCAGCAGGCCCGACGTCGGATTTTATGGCTACACCTTC.